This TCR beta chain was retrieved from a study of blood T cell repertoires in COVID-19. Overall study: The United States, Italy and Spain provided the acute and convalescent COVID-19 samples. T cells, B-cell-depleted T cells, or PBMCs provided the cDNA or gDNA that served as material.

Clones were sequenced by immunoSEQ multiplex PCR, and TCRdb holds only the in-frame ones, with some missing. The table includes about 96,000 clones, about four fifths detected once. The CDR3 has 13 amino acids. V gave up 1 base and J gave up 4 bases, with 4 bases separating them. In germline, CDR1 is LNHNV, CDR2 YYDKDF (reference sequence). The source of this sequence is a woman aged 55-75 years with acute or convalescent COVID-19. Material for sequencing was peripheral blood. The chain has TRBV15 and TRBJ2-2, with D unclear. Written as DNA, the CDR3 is TGTGCCACCAGCAGAGGTATCACCGGGGAGCTGTTTTTT. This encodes CATSRGITGELFF.